One and the same sample provided the 27 T cell receptor beta chains below, sequenced in a study of T cells in Graves' hyperthyroidism and ophthalmopathy. The investigators amplified TCR beta CDR3 regions from RNA transcripts. HTBI primers were employed in a first-round RT-PCR of the TCR CDR3. MiXCR was run by TCRdb on the multiplex PCR reads, yielding one entry per CDR3 protein. The top ten hold around 27% of the sample, which has roughly 180,000 distinct CDR3 sequences, over 15% seen once. Sequenced: blood. Every receptor here comes from a woman between 50 and 59 years old with Graves' hyperthyroidism.

This clonotype showed up just a few times. The chain employs TRBV3-1 and TRBJ1-2; D remains ambiguous. The CDR3 length is 14 residues. CDR1 is LGHDT and CDR2 is YNNKEL in the germline V gene (reference sequence). V was cut by 4 bases and J by 2 bases, with 11 bases left in between. The CDR3 here is CASSPRGENYGYTF. In DNA form, the CDR3 reads TGTGCCAGCAGCCCCCGGGGAGAGAACTATGGCTACACCTTC.

This chain links TRBV19 with TRBJ1-6; D is ambiguous. This CDR3 contains 14 residues. Germline V lookup: CDR1 LNHDA, CDR2 SQIVND (reference sequence). Trimming pared 6 bases from V and 7 bases from J, leaving 13 bases between. In nucleotides, the CDR3 is TGTGCCAGTAGAGTACGCAGGCAGAATTCACCCCTCCACTTT. Translated, it gives CASRVRRQNSPLHF.

This clonotype was picked up many times. This chain connects TRBV28 to TRBJ2-2; TRBD1 aligns across 7 bases. Per germline, CDR1 MDHEN and CDR2 SYDVKM. Trimming took 4 bases from V and 4 from J; bases not matched to a gene: 9. This CDR3 spans 16 amino acids. For the CDR3, the DNA is TGTGCCAGCAGTTACCCTCAGACAGGGTCCACCGGGGAGCTGTTTTTT. This codes for CASSYPQTGSTGELFF.

This clonotype was counted at least ten times. The rearrangement links TRBV7-2 to TRBJ1-5; TRBD1 agrees at 8 bases. CDR3 length: 15 residues. CDR1 is SGHTA, CDR2 FQGNSA, per germline. J lost 0 bases, V lost 4 bases, and 2 bases had no gene match. CDR3 in amino acids: CASSWDRNSNQPQHF. The CDR3, as DNA: TGTGCCAGCAGCTGGGACAGGAATAGCAATCAGCCCCAGCATTTT.

This clonotype was counted only a few times. The chain carries TRBV27 and TRBJ1-2; 7 bases map to TRBD1. CDR1 is MNHEY, CDR2 SMNVEV, per germline (reference sequence). The CDR3 extends over 14 amino acids. The ends lost 3 bases at V and 4 bases at J; junction bases unmatched: 5. The CDR3 DNA is TGTGCCAGCAGTTTGGACAGGCGCGGCTATGGCTACACCTTC. Translation: CASSLDRRGYGYTF.

This clonotype was counted at least ten times. The chain uses TRBV4-1 and TRBJ2-7; no reliable D call. Germline V gene sequence: CDR1 MGHRA, CDR2 YSYEKL. V lost 0 bases to trimming and J lost 3 bases, with 9 bases between them. This CDR3 region has 14 residues. CDR3 in amino acids: CASSQDREGYEQYF. The CDR3 DNA reads as TGCGCCAGCAGCCAAGATCGTGAAGGCTACGAGCAGTACTTC.

The rearrangement links TRBV6-2 or TRBV6-3 to TRBJ2-7, with D perhaps TRBD1 or TRBD2 (5 bases each). Germline CDR1 and CDR2: MNHEY and SVGEGT. V lost 2 bases and J 2 bases, leaving 10 bases between the germline ends. The CDR3 contains 14 residues. This CDR3 is CASSYPGPPYEQYF. The CDR3 nucleotides are TGTGCCAGCAGTTACCCGGGACCTCCCTACGAGCAGTACTTC.

This clonotype was recorded at least ten times. The chain couples TRBV6-5 to TRBJ1-6; 7 positions agree with TRBD1. The CDR3 is 17 amino acids. V gave up 2 bases and J gave up 7 bases; unmatched junction bases: 11. CDR1 and CDR2 from the germline V gene are MNHEY and SVGAGI. CDR3 loop: CASSYGGGGTENSPLHF. The CDR3 DNA reads TGTGCCAGCAGTTACGGGGGGGGTGGGACAGAAAATTCACCCCTCCACTTT.

This clonotype has a count of ten or more. The V and J genes are TRBV14 and TRBJ1-2, with a weak D call TRBD1 (5 bases). CDR3 length: 15 amino acids. V was trimmed by 4 bases and J by 5 bases, leaving 17 bases between them. Germline V CDR1 and CDR2: SGHDN, FVKESK. The CDR3 DNA is TGTGCCAGCAGCCCCCAGGGTGGAATCATTTATGGCTACACCTTC. The encoded protein is CASSPQGGIIYGYTF.

Of note for this clonotype: This clone may be a read error of a much larger clone one base away. The rearrangement links TRBV5-1 to TRBJ1-2; maybe TRBD1 (5 bases). The CDR3 length is 14 residues. The V end was cut by 5 bases, the J end by 4 bases, with 15 bases between. Germline loops: CDR1 SGHRS, CDR2 YFSETQ. CDR3 nucleotide sequence: TGCGCCAGCAGTGGGGAGGCCGGGGGCTATGGCTACACCTTC. Translating it yields CASSGEAGGYGYTF.

This clonotype was seen ten or more times. The V and J genes are TRBV3-1 and TRBJ2-7, with TRBD2 identical over 7 bases. Looked up from germline, CDR1 is LGHDT and CDR2 is YNNKEL (reference sequence). V shed 4 bases and J 4 bases; nucleotides not matched to a gene: 7. This CDR3 region has 14 residues. The chain's CDR3 is CASSPFAGEYEQYF. Here the CDR3 DNA reads TGTGCCAGCAGCCCATTTGCGGGGGAGTACGAGCAGTACTTC.

The chain employs TRBV5-4 and TRBJ2-2, with D perhaps assigned TRBD1 or TRBD2 (5 bases each). Germline V lookup: CDR1 SGHNT, CDR2 YYREEE (reference sequence). The CDR3 is made up of 17 amino acids. With 4 bases removed from V and 0 bases from J, the gap between germline ends came to 16 bases. The CDR3 region is CASSTPRDGSNTGELFF. The CDR3 DNA reads TGTGCCAGCAGCACCCCCCGGGACGGTTCGAACACCGGGGAGCTGTTTTTT.

The rearrangement joins TRBV7-6 to TRBJ1-2, with D maybe TRBD1 (5 bases). The V gene's germline CDR1 is SGHVS and CDR2 FNYEAQ. V was trimmed by 0 bases and J by 0 bases, leaving 17 bases between them. The CDR3 spans 18 residues. CDR3 region: CASSLATFRAEANYGYTF. The CDR3, as DNA: TGTGCCAGCAGCTTAGCCACCTTCAGGGCTGAAGCTAACTATGGCTACACCTTC.

This clonotype has at least ten counts. The CDR3 DNA sequence: TGTGCCAGCAGTTACTACCGGAATAATTCACCCCTCCACTTT. This gives the protein CASSYYRNNSPLHF. The V call is TRBV6-5, the J call TRBJ1-6, with no clear D. This CDR3 region has 14 residues. V shed 1 base and J shed 5 bases, with 6 bases lying between them. Per germline, CDR1 MNHEY and CDR2 SVGAGI.

This chain joins TRBV2 and TRBJ2-5; 10 bases agree with TRBD2. The CDR3 spans 15 residues. Germline assignment: CDR1 SNHLY and CDR2 FYNNEI. V lost 8 bases to trimming and J lost 1 base; unmatched junction nucleotides: 7. Here the CDR3 reads CASRWWTSGQETQYF. The DNA for the CDR3 is TGTGCCAGCCGGTGGTGGACTAGCGGCCAAGAGACCCAGTACTTC.

Many counts were recorded for this clonotype. The J gene is TRBJ2-2, the V gene TRBV5-1, with 12 bases that match TRBD1. Germline loops: CDR1 SGHRS, CDR2 YFSETQ. The CDR3 sequence is 16 residues long. Trimming took 4 bases from V and 5 from J; bases not matched to a gene: 6. The chain's CDR3 is CASSVGQGASTGELFF. Written as DNA, the CDR3 is TGCGCCAGCAGCGTGGGACAGGGGGCGAGTACCGGGGAGCTGTTTTTT.

This clonotype was counted at least ten times. The CDR3 spells CASSGRDSYYEQYF. The CDR3 nucleotides read TGCGCCAGCAGCGGCCGGGACAGCTACTACGAGCAGTACTTC. The chain combines TRBV5-1 with TRBJ2-7; 7 positions agree with TRBD1. The germline CDR1 and CDR2 sequences are SGHRS and YFSETQ. This CDR3 is 14 amino acids long. J was trimmed by 3 bases and V by 4 bases; bases with no gene match: 7. Using reference TRBV5-1 and TRBJ2-7 for the parts outside the CDR3, the full variable domain is KAGVTQTPRYLIKTRGQQVTLSCSPISGHRSVSWYQQTPGQGLQFLFEYFSETQRNKGNFPGRFSGRQFSNSRSEMNVSTLELGDSALYLCASSGRDSYYEQYFGPGTRLTVT.

The chain couples TRBV2 to TRBJ2-5; D gene ambiguous. The CDR3 loop spans 12 amino acids. In germline, CDR1 is SNHLY, CDR2 FYNNEI. The V and J ends lost 5 bases and 2 bases respectively, with 6 bases between them. The CDR3 coding sequence is TGTGCCAGCAGTAAACGTCAAGAGACCCAGTACTTC. Encoded protein: CASSKRQETQYF.

This clonotype appeared a few times. The junction shows a germline mismatch at one end, possibly a read error. The chain combines TRBV19 with TRBJ1-1; 11 nucleotides match TRBD1. The CDR3 totals 15 residues. The V gene's germline CDR1 is LNHDA and CDR2 SQIVND (reference sequence). Here the CDR3 DNA reads TGTGCCAGTGGTATTGGGACAGGGGGGTTGGTTGAAGCTTTCTTT. The encoded protein is CASGIGTGGLVEAFF.

This clonotype was counted many times. The chain carries TRBV27 and TRBJ1-1, with D unresolved. CDR1 is MNHEY and CDR2 is SMNVEV in the germline V gene (reference sequence). CDR3 length: 14 amino acids. Trimming took off 5 bases at V and 1 base at J, with 11 bases between the two ends. The CDR3 DNA is TGTGCCAGCAGTCCCCCGCAGGCGAACACTGAAGCTTTCTTT. Protein sequence: CASSPPQANTEAFF.

This clonotype has at least ten counts. The rearrangement joins TRBV9 to TRBJ2-3, with D tentatively TRBD2 (5 bases). CDR1 SGDLS and CDR2 YYNGEE come from the germline V gene. The ends were cut back, 0 bases at V and 0 bases at J, with 11 bases in the middle. CDR3 size: 16 residues. This chain's CDR3 is CASSVASRTSTDTQYF. In nucleotides, the CDR3 is TGTGCCAGCAGCGTAGCTTCGCGGACTAGCACAGATACGCAGTATTTT.

The J gene is TRBJ1-2, the V gene TRBV6-1; D call uncertain. With 5 bases removed from V and 7 bases from J, the gap between germline ends came to 17 bases. Germline loops: CDR1 MNHNS, CDR2 SASEGT. The CDR3 consists of 14 residues. CDR3 bases: TGTGCCAGCAGTTACGCGCCCCTATCTATTGGCTACACCTTC. Its protein product is CASSYAPLSIGYTF.

This clonotype was seen ten or more times. This chain uses TRBV11-2 with TRBJ1-2; TRBD1 matches 10 bases. The CDR3 contains 15 residues. V dropped 0 bases and J dropped 8; count of bases not matched to a gene: 6. The germline V gene encodes CDR1 SGHAT and CDR2 FQNNGV. CDR3 sequence reads: CASSLDRDRGGGYTF. In nucleotides, the CDR3 is TGTGCCAGCAGCTTAGATCGGGACAGGGGAGGCGGCTACACCTTC.

This clonotype was seen many times. The rearrangement joins TRBV11-2 to TRBJ1-2; D might be TRBD1 (6 bases). CDR3 length: 12 residues. V was clipped by 2 bases and J by 8 bases, with 9 bases between them. In germline, CDR1 is SGHAT, CDR2 FQNNGV. CDR3 amino acids: CASSLQDRGYTF. The DNA of the CDR3 is TGTGCCAGCAGCTTACAAGACAGGGGCTACACCTTC.

The J gene is TRBJ2-4, the V gene TRBV4-2; 9 positions agree with TRBD2. Germline trimming cut 4 bases from V and 0 bases from J; bases unmatched to any gene: 4. The CDR3 is 16 residues long. Germline CDR1 is LGHNA and CDR2 is YNFKEQ. This CDR3 reads CASSPDSGGAKNIQYF. The CDR3 DNA is TGTGCCAGCAGCCCAGATAGCGGGGGAGCCAAAAACATTCAGTACTTC.

This clonotype came up a few times. The chain couples TRBV5-1 to TRBJ1-6; a weak D match, TRBD1 (5 bases). CDR3 size: 15 residues. V gave up 1 base and J gave up 5 bases, with 10 bases separating them. Germline-derived CDR1 and CDR2 are SGHRS and YFSETQ. The CDR3 bases are TGCGCCAGCAGCTTGAGGACACCTGATAATTCACCCCTCCACTTT. It is translated as CASSLRTPDNSPLHF.

This clonotype was found many times. The rearrangement uses TRBV5-1 and TRBJ2-1; 10 bases are a match to TRBD1. Germline loops: CDR1 SGHRS, CDR2 YFSETQ. V shed 2 bases and J 6 bases; nucleotides not matched to a gene: 8. The CDR3 consists of 16 residues. The DNA of the CDR3 is TGCGCCAGCAGCTTCGAGACAGGGGGCATAGGCAATGAGCAGTTCTTC. This gives the protein CASSFETGGIGNEQFF.